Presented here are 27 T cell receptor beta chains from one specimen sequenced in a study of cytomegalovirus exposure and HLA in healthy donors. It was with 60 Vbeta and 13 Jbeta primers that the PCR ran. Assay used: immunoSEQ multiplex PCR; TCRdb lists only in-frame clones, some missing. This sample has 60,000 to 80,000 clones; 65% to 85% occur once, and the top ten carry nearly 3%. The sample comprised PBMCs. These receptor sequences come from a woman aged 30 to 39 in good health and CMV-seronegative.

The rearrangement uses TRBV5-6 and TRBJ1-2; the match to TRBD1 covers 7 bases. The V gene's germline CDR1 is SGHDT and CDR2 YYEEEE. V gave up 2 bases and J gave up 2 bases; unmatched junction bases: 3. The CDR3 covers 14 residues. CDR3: CASSFGQENYGYTF. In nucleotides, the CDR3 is TGTGCCAGCAGCTTCGGACAGGAGAACTATGGCTACACCTTC.

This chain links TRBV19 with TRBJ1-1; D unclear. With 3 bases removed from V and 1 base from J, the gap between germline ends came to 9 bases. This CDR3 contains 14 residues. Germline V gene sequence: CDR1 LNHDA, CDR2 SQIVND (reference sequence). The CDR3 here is CASSISPGNTEAFF. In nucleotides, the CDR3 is TGTGCCAGTAGTATTTCCCCGGGGAACACTGAAGCTTTCTTT.

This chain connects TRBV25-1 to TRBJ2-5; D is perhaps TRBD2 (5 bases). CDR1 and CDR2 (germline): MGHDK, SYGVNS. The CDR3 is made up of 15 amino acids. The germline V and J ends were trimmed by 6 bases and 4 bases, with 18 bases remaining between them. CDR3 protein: CASSARERRGETQYF. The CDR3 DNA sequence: TGTGCCAGCAGCGCGAGGGAGAGACGGGGAGAGACCCAGTACTTC.

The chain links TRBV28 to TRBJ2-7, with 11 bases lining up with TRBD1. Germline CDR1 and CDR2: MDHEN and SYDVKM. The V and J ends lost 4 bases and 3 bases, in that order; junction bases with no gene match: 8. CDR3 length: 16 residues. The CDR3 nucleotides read TGTGCCAGCAGTTCAGATCGGGACAGGGGGATCTACGAGCAGTACGTC. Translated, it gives CASSSDRDRGIYEQYV.

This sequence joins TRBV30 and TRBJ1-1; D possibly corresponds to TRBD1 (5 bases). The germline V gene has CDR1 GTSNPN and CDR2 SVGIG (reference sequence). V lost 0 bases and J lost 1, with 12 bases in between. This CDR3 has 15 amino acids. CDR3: CAWSVLGGSNTEAFF. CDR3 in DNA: TGTGCCTGGAGTGTACTGGGGGGATCGAACACTGAAGCTTTCTTT. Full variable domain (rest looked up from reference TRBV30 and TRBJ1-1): SQTIHQWPATLVQPVGSPLSLECTVEGTSNPNLYWYRQAAGRGLQLLFYSVGIGQISSEVPQNLSASRPQDRQFILSSKKLLLSDSGFYLCAWSVLGGSNTEAFFGQGTRLTVV.

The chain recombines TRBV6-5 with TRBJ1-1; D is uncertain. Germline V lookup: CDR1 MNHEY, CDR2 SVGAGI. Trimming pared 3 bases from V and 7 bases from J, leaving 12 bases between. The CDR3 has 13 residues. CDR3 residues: CASSYLAGSEAFF. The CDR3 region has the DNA TGTGCCAGCAGTTATCTCGCCGGTAGTGAAGCTTTCTTT.

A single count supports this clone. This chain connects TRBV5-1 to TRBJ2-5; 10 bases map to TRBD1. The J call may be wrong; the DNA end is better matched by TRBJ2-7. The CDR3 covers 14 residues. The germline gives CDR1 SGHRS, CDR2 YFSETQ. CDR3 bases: TGCGCCAGCACCTGGGACAGGGGATTGTCCGAGCAGTACTTC. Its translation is CASTWDRGLSEQYF.

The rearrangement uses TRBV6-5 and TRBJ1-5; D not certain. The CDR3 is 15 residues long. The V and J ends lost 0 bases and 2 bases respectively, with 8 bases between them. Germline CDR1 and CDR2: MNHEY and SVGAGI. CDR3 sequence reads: CASSYSRVGNQPQHF. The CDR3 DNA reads TGTGCCAGCAGTTACTCGCGTGTCGGCAATCAGCCCCAGCATTTT.

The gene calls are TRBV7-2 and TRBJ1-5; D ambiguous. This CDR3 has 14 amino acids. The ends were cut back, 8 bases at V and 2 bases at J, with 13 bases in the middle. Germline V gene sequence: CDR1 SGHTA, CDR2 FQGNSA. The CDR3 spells CASSGGGGNQPQHF. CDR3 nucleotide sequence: TGTGCCAGCTCCGGAGGAGGCGGCAATCAGCCCCAGCATTTT.

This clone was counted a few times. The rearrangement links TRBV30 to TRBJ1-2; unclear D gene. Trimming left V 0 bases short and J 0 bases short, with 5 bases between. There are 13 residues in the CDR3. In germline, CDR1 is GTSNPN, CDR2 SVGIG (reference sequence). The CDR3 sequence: CAWSVAANYGYTF. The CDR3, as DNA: TGTGCCTGGAGTGTAGCCGCTAACTATGGCTACACCTTC. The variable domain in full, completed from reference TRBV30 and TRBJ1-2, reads SQTIHQWPATLVQPVGSPLSLECTVEGTSNPNLYWYRQAAGRGLQLLFYSVGIGQISSEVPQNLSASRPQDRQFILSSKKLLLSDSGFYLCAWSVAANYGYTFGSGTRLTVV.

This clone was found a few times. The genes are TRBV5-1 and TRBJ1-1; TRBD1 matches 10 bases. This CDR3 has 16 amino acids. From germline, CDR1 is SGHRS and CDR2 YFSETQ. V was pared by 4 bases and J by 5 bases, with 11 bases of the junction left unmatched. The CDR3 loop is CASSRQGQGMGTEAFF. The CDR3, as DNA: TGCGCCAGCAGCAGGCAGGGACAGGGGATGGGGACTGAAGCTTTCTTT.

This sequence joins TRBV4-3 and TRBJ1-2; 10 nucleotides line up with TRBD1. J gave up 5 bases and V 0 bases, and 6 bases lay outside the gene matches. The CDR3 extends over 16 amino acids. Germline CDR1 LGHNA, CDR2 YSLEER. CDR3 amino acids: CASSQEGDRGEYGYTF. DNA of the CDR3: TGCGCCAGCAGCCAAGAAGGGGACAGGGGAGAATATGGCTACACCTTC.

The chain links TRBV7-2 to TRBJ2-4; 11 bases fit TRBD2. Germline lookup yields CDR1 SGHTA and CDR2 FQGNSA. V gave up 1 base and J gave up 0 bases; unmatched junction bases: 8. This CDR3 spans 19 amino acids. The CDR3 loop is CASSLEGTSGPLAKNIQYF. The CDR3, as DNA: TGTGCCAGCAGCTTAGAGGGGACTAGCGGACCCCTAGCCAAAAACATTCAGTACTTC. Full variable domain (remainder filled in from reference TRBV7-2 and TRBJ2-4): GAGVSQSPSNKVTEKGKDVELRCDPISGHTALYWYRQSLGQGLEFLIYFQGNSAPDKSGLPSDRFSAERTGGSVSTLTIQRTQQEDSAVYLCASSLEGTSGPLAKNIQYFGAGTRLSVL.

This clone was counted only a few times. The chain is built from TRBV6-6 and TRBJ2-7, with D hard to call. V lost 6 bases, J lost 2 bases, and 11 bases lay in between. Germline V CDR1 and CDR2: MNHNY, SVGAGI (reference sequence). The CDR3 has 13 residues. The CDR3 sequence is CASSHDLAYEQYF. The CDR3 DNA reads TGTGCCAGCAGCCACGACTTAGCCTACGAGCAGTACTTC.

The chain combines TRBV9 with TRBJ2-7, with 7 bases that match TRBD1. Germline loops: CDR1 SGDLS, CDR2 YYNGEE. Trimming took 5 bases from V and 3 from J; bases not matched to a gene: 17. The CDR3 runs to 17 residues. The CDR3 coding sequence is TGTGCCAGCAGTCCGTACATCGGGGACAGAACCCACTACGAGCAGTACTTC. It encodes CASSPYIGDRTHYEQYF.

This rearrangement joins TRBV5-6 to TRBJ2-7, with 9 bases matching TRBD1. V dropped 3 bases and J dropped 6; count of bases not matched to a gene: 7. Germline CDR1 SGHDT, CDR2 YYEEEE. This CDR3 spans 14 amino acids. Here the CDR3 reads CASSSRDRVPEQYF. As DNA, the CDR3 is TGTGCCAGCAGCTCCCGGGACAGGGTCCCCGAGCAGTACTTC.

CDR3: CASSLQIAGGNEQFF. CDR3 coding DNA: TGTGCCAGCAGCTTACAAATAGCGGGGGGCAATGAGCAGTTCTTC. The V gene is TRBV7-3, the J gene TRBJ2-1; 10 positions match TRBD2. The germline V gene has CDR1 SGHTA and CDR2 FQGTGA. Trimming removed 2 bases from V and 6 bases from J; junction bases left unmatched: 4. The CDR3 extends over 15 amino acids.

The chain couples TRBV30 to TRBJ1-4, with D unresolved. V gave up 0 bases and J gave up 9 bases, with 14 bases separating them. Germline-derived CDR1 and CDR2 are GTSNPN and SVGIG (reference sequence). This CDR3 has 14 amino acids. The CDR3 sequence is CAWSVASALKKLFF. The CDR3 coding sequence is TGTGCCTGGAGTGTAGCGTCAGCTCTAAAAAAACTGTTTTTT.

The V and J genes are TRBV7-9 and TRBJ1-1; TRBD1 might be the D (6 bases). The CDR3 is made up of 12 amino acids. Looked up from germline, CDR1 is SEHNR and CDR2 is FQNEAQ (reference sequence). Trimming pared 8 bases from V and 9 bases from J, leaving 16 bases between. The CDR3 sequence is CASQDSVMKAFF. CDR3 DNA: TGTGCCAGCCAGGACAGTGTTATGAAAGCTTTCTTT.

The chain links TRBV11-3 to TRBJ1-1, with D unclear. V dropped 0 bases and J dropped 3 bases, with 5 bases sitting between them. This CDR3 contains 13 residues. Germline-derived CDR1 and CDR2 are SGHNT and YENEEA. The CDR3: CASSLEGDTEAFF. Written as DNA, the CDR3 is TGTGCCAGCAGCTTAGAGGGAGACACTGAAGCTTTCTTT.

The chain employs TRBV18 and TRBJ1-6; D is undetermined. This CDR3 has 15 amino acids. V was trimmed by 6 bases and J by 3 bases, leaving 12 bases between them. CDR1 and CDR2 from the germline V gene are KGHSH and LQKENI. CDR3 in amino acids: CASSPAGSYNSPLHF. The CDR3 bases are TGTGCCAGCTCTCCGGCCGGGAGCTATAATTCACCCCTCCACTTT.

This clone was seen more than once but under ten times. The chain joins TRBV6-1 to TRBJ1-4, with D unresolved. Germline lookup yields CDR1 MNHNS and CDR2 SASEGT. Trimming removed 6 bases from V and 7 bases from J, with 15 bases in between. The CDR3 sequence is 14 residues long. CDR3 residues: CASSATAEGEKLFF. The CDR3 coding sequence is TGTGCCAGCAGCGCGACGGCCGAGGGTGAAAAACTGTTTTTT.

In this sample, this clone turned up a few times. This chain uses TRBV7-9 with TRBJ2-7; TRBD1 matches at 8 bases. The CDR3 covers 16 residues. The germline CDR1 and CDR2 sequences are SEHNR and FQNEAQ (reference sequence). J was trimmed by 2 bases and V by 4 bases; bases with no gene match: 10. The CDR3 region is CASSYSTGASTYEQYF. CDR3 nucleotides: TGTGCCAGCAGCTATTCGACAGGGGCTAGCACCTACGAGCAGTACTTC.

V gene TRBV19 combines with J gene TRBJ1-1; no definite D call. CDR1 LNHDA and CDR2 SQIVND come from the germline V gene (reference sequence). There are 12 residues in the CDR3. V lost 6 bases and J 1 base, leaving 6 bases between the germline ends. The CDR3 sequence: CASRAGNTEAFF. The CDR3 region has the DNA TGTGCCAGTAGGGCAGGGAACACTGAAGCTTTCTTT.

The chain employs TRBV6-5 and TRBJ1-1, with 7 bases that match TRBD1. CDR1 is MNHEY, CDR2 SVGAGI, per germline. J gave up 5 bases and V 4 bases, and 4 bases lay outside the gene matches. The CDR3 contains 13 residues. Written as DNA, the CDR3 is TGTGCCAGCAGTTCCGACAGGGAAACTGAAGCTTTCTTT. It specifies CASSSDRETEAFF.

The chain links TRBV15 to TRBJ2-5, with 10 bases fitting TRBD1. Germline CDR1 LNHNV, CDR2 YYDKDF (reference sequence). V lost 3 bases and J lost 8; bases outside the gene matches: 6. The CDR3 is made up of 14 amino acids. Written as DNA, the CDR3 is TGTGCCACCAGCAGTCCCGGGACAGGGGAAACCCAGTACTTC. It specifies CATSSPGTGETQYF.

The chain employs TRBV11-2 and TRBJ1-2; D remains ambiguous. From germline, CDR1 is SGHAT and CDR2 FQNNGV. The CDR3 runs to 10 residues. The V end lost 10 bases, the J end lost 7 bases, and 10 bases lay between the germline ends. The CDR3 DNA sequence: TGTGCCACGCCATCGGGTGGCTACACCTTC. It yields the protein CATPSGGYTF.